The 24 T cell receptor beta chains given below trace back to one sample, sequenced in a study of cytomegalovirus exposure and HLA in healthy donors. The PCR had 60 Vbeta and 13 Jbeta primers. Using immunoSEQ multiplex PCR, the repertoire was profiled, and TCRdb retains in-frame clones only, with some absent. The table lists roughly 140,000 clones, 82% of them singletons. Sequencing was done on a sample of PBMCs. These receptors all come from a male donor in good health and CMV-seronegative.

The genes are TRBV7-9 and TRBJ2-1; TRBD2 agrees at 8 bases. Germline V gene sequence: CDR1 SEHNR, CDR2 FQNEAQ (reference sequence). The CDR3 length is 16 residues. V shed 3 bases, J shed 0 bases, and the junction held 4 bases outside the gene matches. DNA for the CDR3: TGTGCCAGCAGCTTTCCCAGCGGGAGCTCCTACAATGAGCAGTTCTTC. Translating it yields CASSFPSGSSYNEQFF.

This chain links TRBV7-9 with TRBJ1-5, with no clear D. The CDR3 totals 15 residues. V lost 8 bases to trimming and J lost 5 bases, with 19 bases between them. Germline-derived CDR1 and CDR2 are SEHNR and FQNEAQ (reference sequence). The CDR3 bases are TGTGCCAGCGCGCTCCAGCAGGATGGATATCAGCCCCAGCATTTT. Encoded protein: CASALQQDGYQPQHF.

A single count supports this clone. Written as DNA, the CDR3 is TGTGCCAGCAGCGTTACTAGCGTAGGTGAGCAGTTCTTC. Its protein is CASSVTSVGEQFF. The rearrangement joins TRBV9 to TRBJ2-1; 7 bases fit TRBD2. CDR3 length equals 13 residues. Germline-derived CDR1 and CDR2 are SGDLS and YYNGEE. V dropped 2 bases and J dropped 9; count of bases not matched to a gene: 5.

This clone appeared a single time. The rearrangement links TRBV18 to TRBJ2-2; TRBD2 aligns across 12 bases. V was clipped by 1 base and J by 6 bases; unmatched bases: 3. The V gene's germline CDR1 is KGHSH and CDR2 LQKENI. This CDR3 contains 16 residues. The CDR3 loop is CASSPLASGRAGELFF. The CDR3 DNA sequence: TGTGCCAGCTCACCACTCGCTAGCGGGAGGGCCGGGGAGCTGTTTTTT.

The V call is TRBV7-6, the J call TRBJ2-2, with a weak D call TRBD2 (6 bases). This CDR3 region has 14 residues. Germline V gene data show CDR1 as SGHVS and CDR2 as FNYEAQ. Trimming cost V 4 bases and J 6 bases, with 12 bases left between them. Written as DNA, the CDR3 is TGTGCCAGCAGCTCGGGGGTACTCCCCGGGGAGCTGTTTTTT. It is translated as CASSSGVLPGELFF.

The rearrangement links TRBV4-1 to TRBJ1-1, with TRBD1 as a possible D gene (5 bases). The ends were cut back, 4 bases at V and 3 bases at J, with 15 bases in the middle. This CDR3 comprises 15 residues. The germline V gene has CDR1 MGHRA and CDR2 YSYEKL. CDR3 bases: TGCGCCAGCAGCCGTTACGGCAGGGTGGACACTGAAGCTTTCTTT. Protein sequence: CASSRYGRVDTEAFF.

V gene TRBV14 combines with J gene TRBJ1-4; tentative D call: TRBD1 (5 bases). The ends were cut back, 0 bases at V and 8 bases at J, with 13 bases in the middle. The CDR3 totals 15 residues. Germline V CDR1 and CDR2: SGHDN, FVKESK. CDR3 nucleotides: TGTGCCAGCAGCCAAGATCCCCGGGGGGGAGAAAAACTGTTTTTT. Translation gives CASSQDPRGGEKLFF.

The chain employs TRBV7-2 and TRBJ1-1, with D perhaps TRBD1 (5 bases). CDR3 length equals 14 residues. Germline lookup yields CDR1 SGHTA and CDR2 FQGNSA. V was clipped by 3 bases and J by 1 base, with 9 bases between them. The CDR3 sequence: CASSFKGPNTEAFF. DNA for the CDR3: TGTGCCAGCAGCTTTAAGGGGCCGAACACTGAAGCTTTCTTT.

The chain carries TRBV6-5 and TRBJ2-7, with 7 bases aligning to TRBD2. This CDR3 is 16 amino acids long. V was clipped by 2 bases and J by 2 bases; unmatched bases: 9. Germline loops: CDR1 MNHEY, CDR2 SVGAGI. CDR3 in amino acids: CASSYTGGGATYEQYF. The CDR3 DNA reads TGTGCCAGCAGTTACACGGGCGGGGGAGCAACCTACGAGCAGTACTTC.

This clone was counted between two and nine times. J is TRBJ2-2 and V is TRBV29-1; 7 bases are a match to TRBD2. The CDR3 has 13 residues. The trim removed 7 bases at V and 6 bases at J, leaving 8 bases unmatched. Germline loops: CDR1 SQVTM, CDR2 ANQGSEA. For the CDR3, the DNA is TGCAGCGCCAGGAGCGGGATGGCCGGGGAGCTGTTTTTT. This codes for CSARSGMAGELFF.

The chain carries TRBV7-2 and TRBJ1-2; 8 nucleotides agree with TRBD1. Germline V gene sequence: CDR1 SGHTA, CDR2 FQGNSA. The CDR3 contains 14 residues. J lost 3 bases, V lost 5 bases, and 5 bases had no gene match. The CDR3 sequence is CASSRTGLDYGYTF. The CDR3 nucleotides are TGTGCCAGCAGCCGGACAGGGCTTGACTATGGCTACACCTTC.

This clone was recorded a few times. The chain uses TRBV27 and TRBJ2-3; D is unclear. The V gene lost 3 bases and the J gene lost 2 bases, with 9 bases spanning the gap. Per the germline V gene, CDR1 is MNHEY and CDR2 is SMNVEV (reference sequence). The CDR3 is 14 amino acids. CDR3 in amino acids: CASSFGRITDTQYF. CDR3 DNA sequence: TGTGCCAGCAGTTTTGGCAGAATCACAGATACGCAGTATTTT.

A note on this clone: One end of the junction does not line up with germline, which may come from a read error. The CDR3 spells CASSLELVHEQYF. CDR3 sequence (DNA): TGTGCCAGCAGCCTAGAACTAGTCCACGAGCAGTACTTC. The chain carries TRBV11-2 and TRBJ2-7; D possibly corresponds to TRBD2 (5 bases). CDR3 size: 13 residues. Germline V gives CDR1 SGHAT, CDR2 FQNNGV.

The rearrangement links TRBV19 to TRBJ2-1, with 9 bases lining up with TRBD1. V was clipped by 6 bases and J by 8 bases; unmatched bases: 5. The CDR3 covers 13 residues. From germline, CDR1 is LNHDA and CDR2 SQIVND (reference sequence). The CDR3 loop reads CASSRDREDEQFF. As DNA, the CDR3 is TGTGCCAGTAGCCGGGACAGGGAAGATGAGCAGTTCTTC.

This chain uses TRBV7-9 with TRBJ2-5, with a tentative D call TRBD1 (6 bases). This CDR3 contains 15 residues. CDR1 SEHNR and CDR2 FQNEAQ come from the germline V gene (reference sequence). V was clipped by 5 bases and J by 10 bases, with 23 bases between them. Written as DNA, the CDR3 is TGTGCCAGCAGCCCCCTGGGTGGGGGCCCTGGGGGCCAGTACTTC. It specifies CASSPLGGGPGGQYF.

CDR3 nucleotides: TGTGCCAGCAGCTTAGGGCTAGCGGGGGGCCTCGGGGAGCTGTTTTTT. This translates into CASSLGLAGGLGELFF. V usage is TRBV5-6 and J usage is TRBJ2-2, with 11 nucleotides matching TRBD2. With V trimmed by 2 bases and J by 7 bases, 7 bases remained unmatched. Per germline, CDR1 SGHDT and CDR2 YYEEEE. This CDR3 comprises 16 residues.

The chain combines TRBV4-3 with TRBJ1-4, with TRBD1 identical over 11 bases. CDR3 length: 16 amino acids. V shed 0 bases and J 11 bases; nucleotides not matched to a gene: 8. Germline V gene sequence: CDR1 LGHNA, CDR2 YSLEER. CDR3 nucleotides: TGCGCCAGCAGCCAAGACACCGGGACAGGGGGAGTGAAACTGTTTTTT. This codes for CASSQDTGTGGVKLFF.

This chain connects TRBV6-6 to TRBJ2-1, with D tentatively TRBD2 (5 bases). The ends were cut back, 2 bases at V and 10 bases at J, with 18 bases in the middle. The CDR3 has 15 amino acids. Germline-derived CDR1 and CDR2 are MNHNY and SVGAGI (reference sequence). Written as DNA, the CDR3 is TGTGCCAGCAGTTACCGGGTGAATGGAGGCGGGGAGCAGTTCTTC. Protein: CASSYRVNGGGEQFF.

This clone appeared a single time. The rearrangement joins TRBV30 to TRBJ1-1; no clear D. V shed 5 bases and J shed 0 bases, with 4 bases lying between them. The germline gives CDR1 GTSNPN, CDR2 SVGIG (reference sequence). The CDR3 consists of 11 residues. In DNA form, the CDR3 reads TGTGCCTGGGTCATGAACACTGAAGCTTTCTTT. Amino acids: CAWVMNTEAFF. Full variable domain (missing parts from reference TRBV30 and TRBJ1-1): SQTIHQWPATLVQPVGSPLSLECTVEGTSNPNLYWYRQAAGRGLQLLFYSVGIGQISSEVPQNLSASRPQDRQFILSSKKLLLSDSGFYLCAWVMNTEAFFGQGTRLTVV.

The chain recombines TRBV6-6 with TRBJ2-2, with TRBD1 matching over 8 bases. The CDR3 consists of 14 residues. Germline assignment: CDR1 MNHNY and CDR2 SVGAGI (reference sequence). V was pared by 10 bases and J by 3 bases, with 7 bases of the junction left unmatched. CDR3 sequence (DNA): TGTGCCACCTCCGGGACAGGTTACACCGGGGAGCTGTTTTTT. Protein sequence: CATSGTGYTGELFF.

The rearrangement joins TRBV19 to TRBJ1-5, with D tentatively TRBD1 (6 bases). V was pared by 11 bases and J by 4 bases, with 12 bases between. The CDR3 runs to 12 residues. Looked up from germline, CDR1 is LNHDA and CDR2 is SQIVND (reference sequence). CDR3 DNA: TGTGCCGCCTCCACAGGGAATCAGCCCCAGCATTTT. Amino acid sequence: CAASTGNQPQHF.

The V and J genes are TRBV29-1 and TRBJ2-7; weak D call: TRBD1 (7 bases). V was cut by 0 bases and J by 1 base, with 16 bases left in between. This CDR3 spans 16 amino acids. Germline lookup yields CDR1 SQVTM and CDR2 ANQGSEA. Here the CDR3 DNA reads TGCAGCGTTGAAGATCGGGGGACAGCTTCTTCCTACGAGCAGTACTTC. Its protein product is CSVEDRGTASSYEQYF.

The rearrangement links TRBV7-9 to TRBJ2-2; D not certain. Trimming left V 6 bases short and J 7 bases short, with 9 bases between. CDR3 length: 12 amino acids. The V gene's germline CDR1 is SEHNR and CDR2 FQNEAQ (reference sequence). The CDR3 sequence: CASSSLGGELFF. CDR3 DNA: TGTGCCAGCAGTTCTCTCGGCGGGGAGCTGTTTTTT.

Points on this clone: Since the CDR3 does not end with the conserved phenylalanine or tryptophan, this likely comes from a read error. The chain carries TRBV7-2 and TRBJ2-7; maybe TRBD1 (6 bases). The V end was cut by 0 bases, the J end by 2 bases, with 8 bases between. CDR1 is SGHTA and CDR2 is FQGNSA in the germline V gene. The CDR3 sequence is 14 residues long. DNA of the CDR3: TGTGCCAGCAGCTTAGCAGGACAGACCTACGAGCAGTACCTC. Amino acids: CASSLAGQTYEQYL.